This TCR beta chain derives from a study of T cells in Graves' hyperthyroidism and ophthalmopathy. Whole-study results and caveats: Most thyroid clonotypes expanded above 0.001 appeared in blood too.

What was amplified from RNA transcripts were TCR beta CDR3 regions. A set of HTBI primers served as the primers for a first-round RT-PCR of the TCR CDR3. TCRdb reprocessed the multiplex PCR reads via MiXCR and lists one record per CDR3 protein. Here the sample spans 450,000 to 650,000 distinct CDR3 sequences, roughly a sixth being singletons. This clonotype was counted ten times or more. Antigen: not known. This CDR3 contains 14 residues. The germline CDR1 and CDR2 sequences are MDHEN and SYDVKM. V lost 3 bases and J lost 3; bases outside the gene matches: 4. With duration under 3 months, ophthalmopathy was active: Clinical Activity Score at least 3, NOSPECS at least 4. Those patients with uncontrolled infection, other autoimmune disease, pregnancy or lactation were excluded.

The sequence derives from a woman aged 18-29 years with Graves' ophthalmopathy. The specimen sequenced was blood. The chain is built from TRBV28 and TRBJ2-5; TRBD1 matches 7 bases. As DNA, the CDR3 is TGTGCCAGCAGTTTTAGGGGGCGGAAAGAGACCCAGTACTTC. Its protein product is CASSFRGRKETQYF.